This TCR beta chain was captured in a study of OX40 agonist ivuxolimab in advanced cancers. Across the whole study: Dose-escalation patients' cancers were hepatocellular carcinoma, melanoma, renal cell or head and neck cancer. The mean age was approximately 56 years, ranging from 23 to 79, with about 87% of participants male.

The CDR3 extends over 13 amino acids. CDR1 and CDR2 from the germline V gene are SGHTA and FQGNSA. V was clipped by 3 bases and J by 1 base, with 6 bases between them. TCRdb keeps only in-frame clones here, not all; method: immunoSEQ multiplex PCR. The sample holds over 15,000 clones, about 76% seen once. This TCR was recovered from an adult with an advanced solid tumor such as melanoma, head and neck, liver or kidney cancer. The chain recombines TRBV7-2 with TRBJ1-2, with D maybe TRBD1 (5 bases). Source: CD4+ or CD8+ T cells sorted from blood, taken in a trial of the OX40 agonist ivuxolimab. CDR3 residues: CASSLTVNYGYTF. CDR3 DNA sequence: TGTGCCAGCAGCTTGACAGTTAACTATGGCTACACCTTC. The complete variable domain, with remaining parts taken from reference TRBV7-2 and TRBJ1-2, reads GAGVSQSPSNKVTEKGKDVELRCDPISGHTALYWYRQSLGQGLEFLIYFQGNSAPDKSGLPSDRFSAERTGGSVSTLTIQRTQQEDSAVYLCASSLTVNYGYTFGSGTRLTVV.